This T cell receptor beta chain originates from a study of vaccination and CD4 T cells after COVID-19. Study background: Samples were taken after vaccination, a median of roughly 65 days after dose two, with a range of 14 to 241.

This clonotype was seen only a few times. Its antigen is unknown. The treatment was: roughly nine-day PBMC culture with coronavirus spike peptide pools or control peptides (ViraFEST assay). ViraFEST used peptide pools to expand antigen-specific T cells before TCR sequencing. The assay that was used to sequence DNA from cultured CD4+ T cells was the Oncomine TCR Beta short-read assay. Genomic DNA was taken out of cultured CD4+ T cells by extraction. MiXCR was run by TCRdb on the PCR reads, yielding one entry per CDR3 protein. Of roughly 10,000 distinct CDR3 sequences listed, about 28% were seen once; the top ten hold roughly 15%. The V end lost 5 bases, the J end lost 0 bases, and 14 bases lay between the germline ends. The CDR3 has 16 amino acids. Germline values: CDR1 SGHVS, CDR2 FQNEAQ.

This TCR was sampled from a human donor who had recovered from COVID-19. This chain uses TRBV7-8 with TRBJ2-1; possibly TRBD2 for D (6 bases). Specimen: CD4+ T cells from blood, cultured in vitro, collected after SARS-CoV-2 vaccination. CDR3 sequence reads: CASSPNWRDSYNEQFF. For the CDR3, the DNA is TGTGCCAGCAGCCCGAACTGGCGGGACTCCTACAATGAGCAGTTCTTC.